A selection of T cell receptor beta chains follows, all from one sample in a study of T cell repertoires in cytomegalovirus infection. The antigens of these receptors remain unknown. Using its own MiXCR run on the reads, TCRdb lists one record per CDR3 protein. Found here are about 900,000 distinct CDR3 sequences, roughly 31% of them singletons; the top ten hold about 14%. The sequenced sample was cultured CD8+ T cells from PBMCs, obtained from culture after CMV antigen stimulation. The receptors derive from a human donor in good health (CMV status not recorded). Some clones in this sample may be carry-over from other donors' samples. The CDR3 runs from the conserved cysteine through the conserved F or W. A D gene is named only where the DNA matches it firmly. Size is stated for part of the rows, as once, few or many counts, or as a class when the clone is expanded.

v_gene: TRBV7-6; j_gene: TRBJ1-4; d_gene: TRBD1; abundance: many; CDR3aa: CASSGTGGSDNEKLFF; CDR3nt: TGTGCCAGCAGCGGGACAGGGGGCTCAGATAATGAAAAACTGTTTTTT
v_gene: TRBV19; j_gene: TRBJ1-1; d_gene: .; abundance: few; CDR3aa: CASSIGGSGTEAFF; CDR3nt: TGTGCCAGTAGTATAGGAGGCAGCGGCACTGAAGCTTTCTTT
v_gene: TRBV27; j_gene: TRBJ2-3; d_gene: .; abundance: few; CDR3aa: CASSLNPELAGADTQYF; CDR3nt: TGTGCCAGCAGTTTAAACCCCGAGCTAGCCGGAGCAGATACGCAGTATTTT
v_gene: TRBV19; j_gene: TRBJ2-7; d_gene: TRBD1; abundance: .; CDR3aa: CASTNTWDSTYEQYF; CDR3nt: TGTGCCAGTACCAATACCTGGGACAGTACCTACGAGCAGTACTTC
v_gene: TRBV7-6; j_gene: TRBJ2-2; d_gene: .; abundance: few; CDR3aa: CASSLVTDFTGELFF; CDR3nt: TGTGCCAGCAGCCTAGTCACAGATTTCACCGGGGAGCTGTTTTTT
v_gene: TRBV7-9; j_gene: TRBJ2-3; d_gene: .; abundance: few; CDR3aa: CASSSDLFPDTQYF; CDR3nt: TGTGCCAGCAGCTCCGATCTTTTCCCAGATACGCAGTATTTT
v_gene: TRBV20-1; j_gene: TRBJ2-3; d_gene: .; abundance: few; CDR3aa: CSARDGYRRTDTQYF; CDR3nt: TGCAGTGCTAGAGATGGGTACAGACGCACAGATACGCAGTATTTT
v_gene: TRBV29-1; j_gene: TRBJ2-4; d_gene: .; abundance: .; CDR3aa: CSVEVEAGLAKNIQYF; CDR3nt: TGCAGCGTTGAAGTCGAAGCGGGCCTAGCCAAAAACATTCAGTACTTC
v_gene: TRBV5-4; j_gene: TRBJ2-5; d_gene: .; abundance: .; CDR3aa: CASSYEDQETQYF; CDR3nt: TGTGCCAGCAGCTATGAAGATCAAGAGACCCAGTACTTC
v_gene: TRBV6-2/TRBV6-3; j_gene: TRBJ1-2; d_gene: .; abundance: .; CDR3aa: CASSYDTLGYTF; CDR3nt: TGTGCCAGCAGTTACGATACGCTCGGCTACACCTTC
v_gene: TRBV10-1; j_gene: TRBJ2-1; d_gene: TRBD2; abundance: few; CDR3aa: CASSEGRRGYNEQFF; CDR3nt: TGCGCCAGCAGTGAGGGCCGGCGGGGGTACAATGAGCAGTTCTTC
v_gene: TRBV6-5; j_gene: TRBJ1-3; d_gene: .; abundance: many; CDR3aa: CASRTGLLSGNTIYF; CDR3nt: TGTGCCAGCAGAACAGGATTACTCTCTGGAAACACCATATATTTT
v_gene: TRBV12-3/TRBV12-4; j_gene: TRBJ1-1; d_gene: .; abundance: many; CDR3aa: CASSLSREAFF; CDR3nt: TGTGCCAGCAGTTTGAGCCGTGAAGCTTTCTTT
v_gene: TRBV12-3/TRBV12-4; j_gene: TRBJ1-6; d_gene: .; abundance: few; CDR3aa: CASRPGVSPLHF; CDR3nt: TGTGCCAGCAGACCAGGGGTTTCACCCCTCCACTTT
v_gene: TRBV7-9; j_gene: TRBJ2-7; d_gene: .; abundance: .; CDR3aa: CASRGGQSYEQYF; CDR3nt: TGTGCCAGCAGAGGCGGACAGTCCTACGAGCAGTACTTC
v_gene: TRBV7-9; j_gene: TRBJ1-6; d_gene: TRBD1; abundance: .; CDR3aa: CASSLVQGGVRISPLHF; CDR3nt: TGTGCCAGCAGCTTAGTTCAGGGGGGGGTCCGCATCTCACCCCTCCACTTT
v_gene: TRBV10-3; j_gene: TRBJ2-1; d_gene: TRBD2; abundance: .; CDR3aa: CAISDSRGGTYNEQFF; CDR3nt: TGTGCCATCAGTGATTCTCGCGGGGGTACCTACAATGAGCAGTTCTTC
v_gene: TRBV6-1; j_gene: TRBJ2-2; d_gene: .; abundance: .; CDR3aa: CASSFTPPGELFF; CDR3nt: TGTGCCAGCAGTTTCACACCCCCCGGGGAGCTGTTTTTT